This TCR beta chain was sequenced during a study of Graves' ophthalmopathy and Graves' hyperthyroidism. Findings of the study overall: Most clonotypes expanded in thyroid above 0.001 frequency were present in blood too.

The CDR3 covers 11 residues. The V gene lost 1 base and the J gene lost 9 bases, with 6 bases spanning the gap. The germline CDR1 and CDR2 sequences are SGHVS and FQNEAQ. In this sample, this clonotype turned up many times. Its cognate antigen is unknown. RNA transcripts provided the template for amplifying TCR beta CDR3 regions. Second-round multiplex PCR came after a first-round RT-PCR that employed HTBI primers. A single record per CDR3 protein comes from TCRdb applying MiXCR to the multiplex PCR reads. Here the sample spans over a million distinct CDR3 sequences, roughly 35% being singletons. This rearrangement joins TRBV7-8 to TRBJ1-1; D ambiguous. This sequence was found in an adult man with Graves' hyperthyroidism. Source material: peripheral blood or thyroid tissue (not recorded which). The CDR3 protein is CASSLVRQAFF. CDR3 nucleotides: TGTGCCAGCAGCTTAGTTAGGCAAGCTTTCTTT.